The clone carrying this T cell receptor (beta chain) occurred once. This sample stems from a study of cytomegalovirus exposure and HLA in healthy donors. Amplification used 60 Vbeta primers and 13 Jbeta primers. Libraries were prepared by immunoSEQ multiplex PCR; TCRdb keeps only in-frame clonotypes and omits some of them. Counted here are roughly 150,000 clones, nearly 10% occurring once; the ten biggest clones make up 1.5% to 2%. CDR1 and CDR2 (germline): LNHDA, SQIVND (reference sequence). Trimming removed 7 bases from V and 8 bases from J; junction bases left unmatched: 20. CDR3 length: 18 residues.

This sequence joins TRBV19 and TRBJ1-4; TRBD1 matches at 9 bases. This clonotype was obtained from a man over 45 in good health and CMV-seronegative. Sequencing was performed on PBMCs. CDR3 sequence (DNA): TGTGCCAGTACCCCTAGGGAGGGACAGGGTTCTTCTCGAGAAAAACTGTTTTTT. Translation: CASTPREGQGSSREKLFF.